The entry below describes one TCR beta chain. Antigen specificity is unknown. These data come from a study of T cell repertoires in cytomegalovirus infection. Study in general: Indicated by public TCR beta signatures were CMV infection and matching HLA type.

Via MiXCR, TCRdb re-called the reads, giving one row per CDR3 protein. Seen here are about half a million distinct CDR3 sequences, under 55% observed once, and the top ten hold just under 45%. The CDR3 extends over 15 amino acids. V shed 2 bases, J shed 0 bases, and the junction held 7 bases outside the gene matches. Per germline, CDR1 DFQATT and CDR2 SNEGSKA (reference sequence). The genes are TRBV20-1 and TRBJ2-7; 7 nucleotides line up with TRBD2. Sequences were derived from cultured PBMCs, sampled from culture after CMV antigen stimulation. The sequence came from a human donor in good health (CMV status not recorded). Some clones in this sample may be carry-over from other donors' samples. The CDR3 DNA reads TGCAGTGCTAGACTAGGGACTACTAGCTCCTACGAGCAGTACTTC. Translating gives CSARLGTTSSYEQYF.